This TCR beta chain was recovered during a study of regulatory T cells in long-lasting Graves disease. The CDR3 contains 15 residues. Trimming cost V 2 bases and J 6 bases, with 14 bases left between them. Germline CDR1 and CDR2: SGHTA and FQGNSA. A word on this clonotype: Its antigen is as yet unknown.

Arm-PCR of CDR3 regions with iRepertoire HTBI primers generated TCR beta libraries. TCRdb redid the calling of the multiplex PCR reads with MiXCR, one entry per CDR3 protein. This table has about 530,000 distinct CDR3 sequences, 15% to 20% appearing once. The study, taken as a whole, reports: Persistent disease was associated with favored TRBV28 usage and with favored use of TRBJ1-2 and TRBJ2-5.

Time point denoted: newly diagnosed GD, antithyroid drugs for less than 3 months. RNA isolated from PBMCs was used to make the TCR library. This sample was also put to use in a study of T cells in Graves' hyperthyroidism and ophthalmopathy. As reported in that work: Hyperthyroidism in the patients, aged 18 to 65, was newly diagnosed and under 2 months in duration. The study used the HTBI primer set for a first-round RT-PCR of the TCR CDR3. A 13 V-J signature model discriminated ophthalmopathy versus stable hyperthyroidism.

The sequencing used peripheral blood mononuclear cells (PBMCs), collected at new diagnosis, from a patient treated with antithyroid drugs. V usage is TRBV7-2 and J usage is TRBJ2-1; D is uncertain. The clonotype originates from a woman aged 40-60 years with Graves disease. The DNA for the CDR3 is TGTGCCAGCAGCTTATCTACGGGCGTCCGCAATGAGCAGTTCTTC. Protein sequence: CASSLSTGVRNEQFF.